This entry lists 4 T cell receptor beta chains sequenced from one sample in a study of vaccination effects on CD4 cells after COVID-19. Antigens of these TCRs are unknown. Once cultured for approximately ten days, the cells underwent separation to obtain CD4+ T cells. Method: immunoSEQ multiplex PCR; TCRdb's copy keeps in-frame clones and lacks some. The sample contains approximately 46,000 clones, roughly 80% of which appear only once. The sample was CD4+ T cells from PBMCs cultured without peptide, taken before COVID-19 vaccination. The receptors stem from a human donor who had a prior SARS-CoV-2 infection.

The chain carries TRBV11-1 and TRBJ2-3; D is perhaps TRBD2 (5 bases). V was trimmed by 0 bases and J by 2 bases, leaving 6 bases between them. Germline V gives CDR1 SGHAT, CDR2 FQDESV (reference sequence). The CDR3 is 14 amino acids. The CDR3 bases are TGTGCCAGCAGCTTAGCGGGAGTCACAGATACGCAGTATTTT. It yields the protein CASSLAGVTDTQYF.

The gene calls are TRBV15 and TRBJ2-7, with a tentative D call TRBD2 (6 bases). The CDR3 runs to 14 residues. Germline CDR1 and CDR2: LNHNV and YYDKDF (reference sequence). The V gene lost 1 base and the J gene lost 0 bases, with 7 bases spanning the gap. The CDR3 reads CATSRGGTSYEQYF. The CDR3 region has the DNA TGTGCCACCAGCAGAGGCGGGACCTCCTACGAGCAGTACTTC.

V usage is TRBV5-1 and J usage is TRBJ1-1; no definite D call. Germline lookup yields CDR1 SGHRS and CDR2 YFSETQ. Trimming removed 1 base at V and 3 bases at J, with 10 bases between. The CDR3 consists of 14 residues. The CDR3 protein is CASSLRQYDTEAFF. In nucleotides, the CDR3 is TGCGCCAGCAGCTTGCGGCAATATGACACTGAAGCTTTCTTT.

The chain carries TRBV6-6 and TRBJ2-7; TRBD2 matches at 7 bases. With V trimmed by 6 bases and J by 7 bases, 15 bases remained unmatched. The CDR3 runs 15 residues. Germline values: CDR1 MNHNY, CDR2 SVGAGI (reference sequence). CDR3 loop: CASRPPGAGESEQYF. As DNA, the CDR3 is TGTGCCAGCAGACCTCCTGGGGCGGGAGAGAGTGAGCAGTACTTC.